The following is a TCR delta chain sequence with its context. Its antigen is not identified. Translating this DNA gives a protein that differs at residue 10 from the TCRdb one, which belongs to a much larger clone; a read error is likely, and the protein shown is this translation. TCRdb reran clone calling via CATT on the multiplex PCR reads. The sample shows around 3,700 delta-chain clones, more than 0.85% of them seen only once. This CDR3 spans 21 amino acids. Trimming cost V 1 base and J 0 bases, with 21 bases left between them. Germline CDR1 GEAIGNYY, CDR2 EKD. PBMCs from patients and controls supplied the genomic DNA for sequencing. The sample originates from a study of gamma delta lymphoproliferative disorders and STAT genes. Whole-study context: For the delta chain, EuroClonality-NGS standard procedure was applied.

Findings and caveats of the study: In whole-repertoire clustering, gamma separated patients from controls, unlike delta. Apart from a couple of gamma clonotypes, major patient clonotypes were public.

This TCR came from a human donor in good health. The sequencing sample was made of blood. The V gene is TRDV2, the J gene TRDJ3; D perhaps matches TRDD3 (6 bases). The DNA of the CDR3 is TGTGCCTGTGACACAATAGCCGGGGATGCGCGAAGCTCCTGGGACACCCGACAGATGTTTTTC. It codes for CACDTIAGDARSSWDTRQMFF.